Detailed here is one TCR beta chain. Original handling: As immunoSEQ supplied junction-only sequences (without quality scores), filtering differed. The assay was immunoSEQ multiplex PCR, and TCRdb's table has in-frame clones only and misses some. V and J calls and clone size are copied from that table; D and trimming were computed from the DNA. The sample has around 500,000 clones, 70% to 80% seen once. This specimen comes from a study of shared clonotypes between healthy human individuals. The TCR was taken from a woman aged 40 to 50 in good health. Some clones in this sample may be carry-over from other donors' samples. The sequenced material came from PBMCs.

For the CDR3, the DNA is TGTGCCAGCAGCTACGACAGGGGGATTGCTGAGCAGTTCTTC. Encoded protein: CASSYDRGIAEQFF. J is TRBJ2-1 and V is TRBV7-2; 9 nucleotides agree with TRBD1. CDR1 is SGHTA, CDR2 FQGNSA, per germline. This CDR3 contains 14 residues. V gave up 4 bases and J gave up 9 bases; unmatched junction bases: 7.